The 9 T cell receptor beta chains presented below share a single source sample, sequenced in a study of cytomegalovirus exposure and HLA in healthy donors. The primer mix had 60 Vbeta and 13 Jbeta primers. Clones were read by immunoSEQ multiplex PCR, and TCRdb kept only the in-frame ones, dropping some. The data hold more than 80,000 clones, with 65% to 85% observed a single time. The source material was PBMCs. The receptors originated from a female donor in good health and CMV-seropositive.

The chain links TRBV7-8 to TRBJ2-5; 10 bases agree with TRBD1. V trimming: 5 bases; J trimming: 4 bases; junction bases outside the gene matches: 7. The CDR3 is 15 amino acids. Germline-derived CDR1 and CDR2 are SGHVS and FQNEAQ. The CDR3 region has the DNA TGTGCCAGCAGCCTAGACAGGGGGCTGGGAGAGACCCAGTACTTC. It translates to CASSLDRGLGETQYF. The entire variable domain, with the rest obtained from reference TRBV7-8 and TRBJ2-5, is as follows: GAGVSQSPRYKVAKRGQDVALRCDPISGHVSLFWYQQALGQGPEFLTYFQNEAQLDKSGLPSDRFFAERPEGSVSTLKIQRTQQEDSAVYLCASSLDRGLGETQYFGPGTRLLVL.

The chain recombines TRBV4-3 with TRBJ1-3; D gene unclear. Deletions cut 0 bases from V and 2 bases from J, with 8 bases between. The CDR3 totals 15 residues. Germline lookup yields CDR1 LGHNA and CDR2 YSLEER. The CDR3 sequence is CASSQDSGTGNTIYF. The CDR3 region has the DNA TGCGCCAGCAGCCAAGATTCCGGGACTGGAAACACCATATATTTT.

The chain recombines TRBV10-3 with TRBJ2-2; the D gene is possibly TRBD2 (5 bases). The CDR3 sequence is 14 residues long. The V gene's germline CDR1 is ENHRY and CDR2 SYGVKD. The ends were cut back, 7 bases at V and 5 bases at J, with 14 bases in the middle. The CDR3 here is CAITRTGSTGELFF. The CDR3 bases are TGTGCCATCACTCGAACGGGGTCAACCGGGGAGCTGTTTTTT.

The chain employs TRBV9 and TRBJ2-1; perhaps TRBD2 as D (6 bases). V dropped 0 bases and J dropped 6 bases, with 13 bases sitting between them. Germline lookup yields CDR1 SGDLS and CDR2 YYNGEE. The CDR3 is made up of 15 amino acids. In DNA, the CDR3 is TGTGCCAGCAGCGTAGTAGGGGACTTTATCAATGAGCAGTTCTTC. Protein sequence: CASSVVGDFINEQFF.

This clone showed up just a few times. The chain is built from TRBV27 and TRBJ1-4; D is unclear. Germline CDR1 MNHEY, CDR2 SMNVEV (reference sequence). The CDR3 has 11 amino acids. V was trimmed by 11 bases and J by 4 bases, leaving 8 bases between them. The CDR3 DNA reads TGTGCCTCGGGGATTAATGAAAAACTGTTTTTT. Translation gives CASGINEKLFF.

This clone has more than one count but fewer than ten. The chain recombines TRBV18 with TRBJ2-1, with TRBD1 matching 8 bases. The CDR3 loop spans 15 amino acids. J lost 6 bases, V lost 6 bases, and 10 bases had no gene match. The germline gives CDR1 KGHSH, CDR2 LQKENI. The DNA for the CDR3 is TGTGCCAGCTCTCCCCGGGACAGGTTCTCCAATGAGCAGTTCTTC. Translation: CASSPRDRFSNEQFF.

The J gene is TRBJ2-7, the V gene TRBV6-5; D is undetermined. CDR1 and CDR2 from the germline V gene are MNHEY and SVGAGI. This CDR3 spans 16 amino acids. Between the trimmed V and J ends, which lost 0 bases and 0 bases, there was a span of 12 bases. CDR3 sequence reads: CASSYSADRSSYEQYF. The CDR3 DNA reads as TGTGCCAGCAGTTACTCCGCTGACCGGAGCTCCTACGAGCAGTACTTC.

The V call is TRBV6-5, the J call TRBJ1-2; 11 bases align to TRBD1. The CDR3 runs to 15 residues. V gave up 5 bases and J gave up 4 bases; unmatched junction bases: 6. CDR1 MNHEY and CDR2 SVGAGI come from the germline V gene. The CDR3 DNA follows: TGTGCCAGCAGTCCCGGGACAGGGGGAAGCTATGGCTACACCTTC. Protein sequence: CASSPGTGGSYGYTF.

In regard to this clone: Other DNA variants within this sample encode the same CDR3. The chain couples TRBV18 to TRBJ2-3, with 11 bases identical to TRBD1. CDR1 KGHSH and CDR2 LQKENI come from the germline V gene. After removal of 6 bases from V and 5 bases from J, the junction contained 7 bases not matched to a gene. The CDR3 is 15 amino acids. The CDR3 sequence: CASSPGTGGKDTQYF. The CDR3 DNA reads TGTGCCAGCTCTCCAGGGACAGGGGGTAAAGATACGCAGTATTTT.